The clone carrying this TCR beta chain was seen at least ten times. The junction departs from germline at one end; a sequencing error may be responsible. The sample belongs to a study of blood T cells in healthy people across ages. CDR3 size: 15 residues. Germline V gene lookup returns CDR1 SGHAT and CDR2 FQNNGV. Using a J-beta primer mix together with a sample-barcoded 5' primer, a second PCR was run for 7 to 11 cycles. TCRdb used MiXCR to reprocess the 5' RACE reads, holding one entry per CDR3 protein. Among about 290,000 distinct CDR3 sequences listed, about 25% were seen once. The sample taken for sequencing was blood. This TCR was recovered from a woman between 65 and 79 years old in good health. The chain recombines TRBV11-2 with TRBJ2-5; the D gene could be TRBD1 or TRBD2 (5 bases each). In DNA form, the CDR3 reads TGCGCCAGCAGCTTTGGGGGATCGCCCCAAGAGACCCAGTACTTC. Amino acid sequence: CASSFGGSPQETQYF. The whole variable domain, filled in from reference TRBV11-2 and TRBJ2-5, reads EAGVAQSPRYKIIEKRQSVAFWCNPISGHATLYWYQQILGQGPKLLIQFQNNGVVDDSQLPKDRFSAERLKGVDSTLKIQPAKLEDSAVYLCASSFGGSPQETQYFGPGTRLLVL.